The following is a T cell receptor (beta chain) sequence with its context. The V gene's germline CDR1 is SGDLS and CDR2 YYNGEE. The V and J ends lost 1 base and 2 bases respectively, with 5 bases between them. The CDR3 totals 13 residues. The donors were all Caucasian adults (living in Nashville, Tennessee). Once extracted for a subset, genomic DNA was divided evenly among several immunoSEQ plates. TCRdb's table, derived via immunoSEQ multiplex PCR, lists solely in-frame clones and lacks some. Among hundreds of thousands of clones, roughly four fifths were seen once, and the ten largest hold around 12%. These data originate in a study of shared clonotypes between healthy human individuals.

The sequencing input was PBMCs. This TCR came from a woman aged 40 to 50 in good health. Some clones in this sample may be carry-over from other donors' samples. The rearrangement uses TRBV9 and TRBJ2-3; D gene unclear. CDR3 in DNA: TGTGCCAGCAGCGTAACTCCCACAGATACGCAGTATTTT. As protein: CASSVTPTDTQYF. Complete variable domain (other parts from reference TRBV9 and TRBJ2-3): DSGVTQTPKHLITATGQRVTLRCSPRSGDLSVYWYQQSLDQGLQFLIQYYNGEERAKGNILERFSAQQFPDLHSELNLSSLELGDSALYFCASSVTPTDTQYFGPGTRLTVL.